This TCR beta chain was captured by sequencing in a study of OX40 agonist ivuxolimab in advanced cancers. V gave up 3 bases and J gave up 5 bases, with 10 bases separating them. Germline loops: CDR1 MDHEN, CDR2 SYDVKM. This CDR3 spans 13 amino acids. This clone was seen only a few times. Libraries were prepared by immunoSEQ multiplex PCR; TCRdb keeps only in-frame clonotypes and omits some of them. Of 40,000 to 50,000 clones listed, 70% to 90% are singletons. The rearrangement links TRBV28 to TRBJ1-1; maybe TRBD1 (5 bases). This clonotype was obtained from an adult with an advanced solid tumor such as melanoma, head and neck, liver or kidney cancer. This specimen consisted of CD4+ or CD8+ T cells sorted from blood, obtained in a trial of the OX40 agonist ivuxolimab. The CDR3 spells CASSFRVWTEAFF. CDR3 nucleotides: TGTGCCAGCAGTTTCAGGGTCTGGACTGAAGCTTTCTTT.